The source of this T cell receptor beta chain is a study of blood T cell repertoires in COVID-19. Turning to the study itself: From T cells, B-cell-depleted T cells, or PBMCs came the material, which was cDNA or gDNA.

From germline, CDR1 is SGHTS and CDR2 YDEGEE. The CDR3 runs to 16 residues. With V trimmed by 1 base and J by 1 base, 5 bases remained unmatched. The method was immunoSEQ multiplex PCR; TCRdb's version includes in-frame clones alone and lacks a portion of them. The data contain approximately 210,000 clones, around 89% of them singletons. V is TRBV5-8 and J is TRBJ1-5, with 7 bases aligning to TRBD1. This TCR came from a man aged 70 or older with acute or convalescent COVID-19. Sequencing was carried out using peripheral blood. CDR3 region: CASSLRRQGSNQPQHF. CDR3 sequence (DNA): TGTGCCAGCAGCTTGAGACGACAGGGCAGCAATCAGCCCCAGCATTTT.